The 27 T cell receptor beta chains below all came from one sample that was sequenced in a study of technical replicates of blood from a few donors. Using immunoSEQ multiplex PCR, the repertoire was profiled, and TCRdb retains in-frame clones only, with some absent. The data show some 83,000 clones, with over 85% seen just once and about 0.23% held by the top ten. Sequencing was performed on T cells isolated from PBMCs. These receptors originate from a human donor in good health.

This clone was picked up one time. The V gene is TRBV27, the J gene TRBJ2-7; weak D call: TRBD1 (6 bases). CDR3 size: 14 residues. The ends were cut back, 6 bases at V and 5 bases at J, with 17 bases in the middle. Germline CDR1 and CDR2: MNHEY and SMNVEV (reference sequence). CDR3 nucleotides: TGTGCCAGCAGACTGCTGGGGACAAACCACGAGCAGTACTTC. Translated: CASRLLGTNHEQYF.

This clone has a single count. V and J are TRBV5-1 and TRBJ2-7; 11 bases are a match to TRBD1. Losses at the gene ends were 3 bases for V and 6 bases for J; bases not matched to a gene: 5. CDR1 is SGHRS and CDR2 is YFSETQ in the germline V gene. The CDR3 is 14 residues long. The CDR3: CASSSGQGEAEQYF. CDR3 DNA: TGCGCCAGCAGCTCGGGACAGGGGGAGGCCGAGCAGTACTTC.

J is TRBJ1-2 and V is TRBV6-5; TRBD1 agrees at 8 bases. The V gene end was trimmed by 0 bases and the J gene end by 4 bases; junction bases not matched to a gene: 4. CDR1 and CDR2 (germline): MNHEY, SVGAGI. The CDR3 is made up of 15 amino acids. The CDR3 nucleotides are TGTGCCAGCAGTTACTCTACAGGGGGTGGCTATGGCTACACCTTC. Amino acids: CASSYSTGGGYGYTF.

The chain uses TRBV6-1 and TRBJ1-6; D perhaps matches TRBD1 (5 bases). V shed 2 bases and J shed 4 bases, with 15 bases lying between them. Per the germline V gene, CDR1 is MNHNS and CDR2 is SASEGT. The CDR3 is 17 amino acids. CDR3 region: CASSELWTSNYNSPLHF. Here the CDR3 DNA reads TGTGCCAGCAGTGAATTGTGGACAAGCAATTATAATTCACCCCTCCACTTT.

This rearrangement joins TRBV6-4 to TRBJ1-2; no clear D gene. In germline, CDR1 is MRHNA, CDR2 SNTAGT. V was trimmed by 0 bases and J by 5 bases, leaving 10 bases between them. CDR3 size: 14 residues. CDR3 residues: CASSDSAEEYGYTF. In DNA form, the CDR3 reads TGTGCCAGCAGTGACTCGGCCGAGGAGTATGGCTACACCTTC.

The rearrangement joins TRBV4-2 to TRBJ1-1, with TRBD1 matching over 7 bases. The V and J ends lost 1 base and 0 bases, in that order; junction bases with no gene match: 8. CDR1 is LGHNA and CDR2 is YNFKEQ in the germline V gene. The CDR3 has 17 amino acids. The CDR3, as DNA: TGTGCCAGCAGCCAAGCGCCGGGACAGCACATGAACACTGAAGCTTTCTTT. Translated, it gives CASSQAPGQHMNTEAFF.

This chain joins TRBV5-4 and TRBJ2-2; no definite D call. The ends were cut back, 5 bases at V and 0 bases at J, with 8 bases in the middle. CDR3 length equals 14 residues. Germline CDR1 and CDR2: SGHNT and YYREEE (reference sequence). Here the CDR3 reads CASSNPSNTGELFF. DNA of the CDR3: TGTGCCAGCAGTAATCCGTCGAACACCGGGGAGCTGTTTTTT.

The chain carries TRBV13 and TRBJ2-1; TRBD2 agrees at 12 bases. The CDR3 has 16 amino acids. With V trimmed by 0 bases and J by 5 bases, 2 bases remained unmatched. Germline values: CDR1 PRHDT, CDR2 FYEKMQ (reference sequence). DNA of the CDR3: TGTGCCAGCAGCTTAGGGCTAGCGGGAGGGAACAATGAGCAGTTCTTC. This codes for CASSLGLAGGNNEQFF.

The chain recombines TRBV19 with TRBJ1-1; D is perhaps TRBD1 (5 bases). Looked up from germline, CDR1 is LNHDA and CDR2 is SQIVND (reference sequence). V was shortened by 6 bases and J by 4 bases, with 12 bases between the two germline ends. CDR3 length: 13 amino acids. CDR3 sequence reads: CASSRRGFTEAFF. DNA for the CDR3: TGTGCCAGTAGCAGAAGGGGTTTCACTGAAGCTTTCTTT.

The chain links TRBV14 to TRBJ2-7; D may be TRBD2 (6 bases). The CDR3 extends over 14 amino acids. CDR1 SGHDN and CDR2 FVKESK come from the germline V gene. Trimming removed 4 bases at V and 3 bases at J, with 13 bases between. The CDR3 nucleotides are TGTGCCAGCAGCCTTCGGACTACCGGCTACGAGCAGTACTTC. Translated: CASSLRTTGYEQYF.

The chain is built from TRBV29-1 and TRBJ2-1; possible D gene TRBD1, 6 bases. CDR1 SQVTM and CDR2 ANQGSEA come from the germline V gene. Trimming stripped 3 bases from V and 6 bases from J, with 9 bases between. This CDR3 has 12 amino acids. The DNA for the CDR3 is TGCAGCGTTGATCACAGGGTCAATGAGCAGTTCTTC. Its protein product is CSVDHRVNEQFF.

The table lists this clone with a count of one. V gene TRBV28 combines with J gene TRBJ2-5, with 11 bases matching TRBD1. J was trimmed by 5 bases and V by 5 bases; bases with no gene match: 7. This CDR3 is 15 amino acids long. Germline-derived CDR1 and CDR2 are MDHEN and SYDVKM. The CDR3 DNA follows: TGTGCCAGCAGTGCCTGGACAGGGGGCGCGGAGACCCAGTACTTC. It yields the protein CASSAWTGGAETQYF.

The V gene is TRBV7-9, the J gene TRBJ1-2; D remains ambiguous. This CDR3 has 16 residues. Looked up from germline, CDR1 is SEHNR and CDR2 is FQNEAQ (reference sequence). V was pared by 1 base and J by 4 bases, with 16 bases between. The CDR3 region is CASSLGEEMSVYGYTF. DNA of the CDR3: TGTGCCAGCAGCTTAGGGGAGGAGATGAGCGTCTATGGCTACACCTTC.

The V call is TRBV4-2, the J call TRBJ2-2; a possible D gene is TRBD2 (6 bases). Looked up from germline, CDR1 is LGHNA and CDR2 is YNFKEQ. Deletions cut 7 bases from V and 2 bases from J, with 17 bases between. This CDR3 is built from 16 residues. CDR3 coding DNA: TGTGCCAGCAACCCGGGGAGGCAGACAAACACCGGGGAGCTGTTTTTT. Its translation is CASNPGRQTNTGELFF.

The chain carries TRBV4-1 and TRBJ2-5, with 7 positions matching TRBD2. Trimming removed 1 base from V and 3 bases from J; junction bases left unmatched: 8. Germline assignment: CDR1 MGHRA and CDR2 YSYEKL. CDR3 length equals 16 residues. This CDR3 is CASSQVWGAGEETQYF. The DNA for the CDR3 is TGCGCCAGCAGCCAAGTTTGGGGCGCGGGGGAAGAGACCCAGTACTTC.

V and J are TRBV5-1 and TRBJ2-2, with D possibly TRBD1 on 6 matching bases. The V and J ends lost 4 bases and 3 bases respectively, with 10 bases between them. This CDR3 region has 14 residues. Germline assignment: CDR1 SGHRS and CDR2 YFSETQ. The CDR3 spells CASSADSYTGELFF. The CDR3 DNA is TGCGCCAGCAGCGCGGACAGTTACACCGGGGAGCTGTTTTTT.

The chain couples TRBV19 to TRBJ2-7, with D perhaps TRBD2 (5 bases). V was pared by 3 bases and J by 4 bases, with 7 bases between. This CDR3 spans 12 amino acids. Looked up from germline, CDR1 is LNHDA and CDR2 is SQIVND (reference sequence). CDR3 sequence (DNA): TGTGCCAGTAGTATTCCGGGGTACGAGCAGTACTTC. This sequence encodes CASSIPGYEQYF.

The chain has TRBV27 and TRBJ2-2, with 10 positions matching TRBD2. From germline, CDR1 is MNHEY and CDR2 SMNVEV (reference sequence). V trimming: 4 bases; J trimming: 0 bases; junction bases outside the gene matches: 5. The CDR3 is 17 residues long. The CDR3 loop reads CASSSGLADANTGELFF. The DNA for the CDR3 is TGTGCCAGCAGTTCCGGACTAGCGGATGCGAACACCGGGGAGCTGTTTTTT.

V usage is TRBV28 and J usage is TRBJ1-1, with a weak D call TRBD1 (5 bases). Trimming removed 2 bases from V and 1 base from J, with 5 bases in between. Germline V gene data show CDR1 as MDHEN and CDR2 as SYDVKM. The CDR3 has 13 amino acids. This chain's CDR3 is CASSLDRNTEAFF. The CDR3 coding sequence is TGTGCCAGCAGTTTAGACAGGAACACTGAAGCTTTCTTT.

CDR3 residues: CASSLQLAVLNEQFF. CDR3 coding DNA: TGTGCCAGCAGTTTACAACTAGCGGTCCTTAATGAGCAGTTCTTC. The chain combines TRBV28 with TRBJ2-1, with 8 bases fitting TRBD2. The CDR3 is 15 residues long. Per the germline V gene, CDR1 is MDHEN and CDR2 is SYDVKM. V lost 2 bases to trimming and J lost 7 bases; unmatched junction nucleotides: 7.

The chain joins TRBV9 to TRBJ2-3; 9 nucleotides match TRBD2. CDR1 is SGDLS and CDR2 is YYNGEE in the germline V gene. Trimming took 1 base from V and 2 from J; bases not matched to a gene: 8. This CDR3 contains 17 residues. The CDR3 coding sequence is TGTGCCAGCAGCGTACCTAGCGGGGTACAAGTCACAGATACGCAGTATTTT. It is translated as CASSVPSGVQVTDTQYF.

The rearrangement uses TRBV7-9 and TRBJ2-4, with 7 bases lining up with TRBD2. V trimming: 6 bases; J trimming: 5 bases; junction bases outside the gene matches: 7. Germline V gene lookup returns CDR1 SEHNR and CDR2 FQNEAQ (reference sequence). The CDR3 is made up of 14 amino acids. The CDR3 loop is CASSLTRGENIQYF. Written as DNA, the CDR3 is TGTGCCAGCAGTCTAACTCGGGGGGAAAACATTCAGTACTTC. The full variable domain, with the rest looked up from reference TRBV7-9 and TRBJ2-4, is DTGVSQNPRHKITKRGQNVTFRCDPISEHNRLYWYRQTLGQGPEFLTYFQNEAQLEKSRLLSDRFSAERPKGSFSTLEIQRTEQGDSAMYLCASSLTRGENIQYFGAGTRLSVL.

The genes are TRBV6-5 and TRBJ2-7, with a tentative D call TRBD2 (5 bases). Germline values: CDR1 MNHEY, CDR2 SVGAGI. This CDR3 has 16 amino acids. V was cut by 0 bases and J by 0 bases, with 12 bases left in between. The DNA for the CDR3 is TGTGCCAGCAGTTACTCTGCGACGGGGAGCTCCTACGAGCAGTACTTC. Translated: CASSYSATGSSYEQYF.

This sequence joins TRBV7-7 and TRBJ2-4; a possible D gene is TRBD2 (6 bases). This CDR3 has 14 amino acids. V gave up 5 bases and J gave up 7 bases, with 15 bases separating them. Germline CDR1 reads SSHAT; CDR2 reads FNYEAQ (reference sequence). Here the CDR3 reads CASSPTVSGNIQYF. The DNA of the CDR3 is TGTGCCAGCAGCCCTACTGTCAGCGGGAACATTCAGTACTTC.

J is TRBJ2-1 and V is TRBV19, with 7 bases matching TRBD1. This CDR3 has 16 residues. CDR1 LNHDA and CDR2 SQIVND come from the germline V gene (reference sequence). J gave up 4 bases and V 5 bases, and 11 bases lay outside the gene matches. The CDR3 sequence: CASSVREGQTYNEQFF. The CDR3 DNA sequence: TGTGCCAGTAGTGTAAGAGAGGGACAGACATACAATGAGCAGTTCTTC.

This rearrangement joins TRBV7-9 to TRBJ1-2; 7 bases align to TRBD1. The length of the CDR3 is 15 residues. Trimming at V came to 0 bases and at J to 2 bases, leaving 3 bases not matched to a gene. Germline V gene lookup returns CDR1 SEHNR and CDR2 FQNEAQ (reference sequence). Written as DNA, the CDR3 is TGTGCCAGCAGCTTAGCGATGACAGGGAACTATGGCTACACCTTC. Protein product: CASSLAMTGNYGYTF.

The rearrangement links TRBV27 to TRBJ2-3, with TRBD1 identical over 7 bases. The CDR3 sequence is 13 residues long. From germline, CDR1 is MNHEY and CDR2 SMNVEV (reference sequence). The V and J ends lost 6 bases and 3 bases, in that order; junction bases with no gene match: 3. The chain's CDR3 is CASRQGNTDTQYF. The CDR3 DNA reads TGTGCCAGCAGACAGGGGAATACAGATACGCAGTATTTT.